The 28 T cell receptor beta chains below all came from one sample that was sequenced in a study of T and B cells in COVID-19 patients. TRB was amplified from around 250-500 ng of blood genomic DNA. BIOMED2 TRB-A/B primer pools were used in multiplex TRB PCR. One entry per CDR3 protein results from TCRdb running MiXCR on the multiplex PCR reads. The repertoire holds about 3,600 distinct CDR3 sequences, 20% to 25% seen once, with 15% to 20% in the top ten. Sequenced input: blood. The receptors were sampled from a human donor with active COVID-19.

This clonotype was observed a handful of times. This chain uses TRBV4-3 with TRBJ2-2; D perhaps matches TRBD2 (7 bases). The germline V and J ends were trimmed by 0 bases and 6 bases, with 17 bases remaining between them. In germline, CDR1 is LGHNA, CDR2 YSLEER. The CDR3 spans 17 residues. CDR3 sequence (DNA): TGCGCCAGCAGCCAAGATTTTCGTGGGGGGGCCCCCGGGGAGCTGTTTTTT. It specifies CASSQDFRGGAPGELFF.

This clonotype is judged medium-sized. The chain joins TRBV29-1 to TRBJ2-5; 7 nucleotides line up with TRBD1. CDR1 is SQVTM and CDR2 is ANQGSEA in the germline V gene. The CDR3 is made up of 11 amino acids. V trimming: 8 bases; J trimming: 3 bases; junction bases outside the gene matches: 3. CDR3: CSSGTEETQYF. CDR3 DNA sequence: TGCAGCTCCGGGACAGAAGAGACCCAGTACTTC.

This clonotype has only one observation. As DNA, the CDR3 is TGTGCCAGCAGCCGTCCTAGCGGGGGGGCAGAAGATACGCAGTATTTT. It codes for CASSRPSGGAEDTQYF. The genes are TRBV6-5 and TRBJ2-3; 12 nucleotides agree with TRBD2. This CDR3 spans 16 amino acids. Trimming cost V 6 bases and J 5 bases; bases outside gene matches: 9. Looked up from germline, CDR1 is MNHEY and CDR2 is SVGAGI.

This clonotype was recorded a few times. The genes are TRBV12-3 or TRBV12-4 and TRBJ2-3; 7 bases agree with TRBD1. This CDR3 is built from 13 residues. The V segment lost 6 bases and the J segment 3 bases; nucleotides outside the gene matches: 3. As DNA, the CDR3 is TGTGCCAGCAGAAAACAGGGGACAGATACGCAGTATTTT. Residues: CASRKQGTDTQYF.

This clonotype was observed a handful of times. The rearrangement uses TRBV20-1 and TRBJ2-7; TRBD1 or TRBD2 may be the D gene (5 bases each). From germline, CDR1 is DFQATT and CDR2 SNEGSKA (reference sequence). The CDR3 contains 11 residues. V was shortened by 6 bases and J by 3 bases, with 9 bases between the two germline ends. This CDR3 is CSAGDGYEQYF. In nucleotides, the CDR3 is TGCAGTGCGGGGGACGGCTACGAGCAGTACTTC.

At least ten counts were recorded for this clonotype. This sequence joins TRBV5-1 and TRBJ1-1; unclear D gene. Trimming removed 0 bases at V and 0 bases at J, with 12 bases between. The length of the CDR3 is 16 residues. The V gene's germline CDR1 is SGHRS and CDR2 YFSETQ. CDR3 region: CASSLVGRPMNTEAFF. CDR3 DNA sequence: TGCGCCAGCAGCTTGGTGGGCAGGCCGATGAACACTGAAGCTTTCTTT.

This rearrangement joins TRBV12-3 or TRBV12-4 to TRBJ1-2; TRBD1 might be the D (5 bases). The CDR3 consists of 14 residues. Trimming took off 6 bases at V and 4 bases at J, with 15 bases between the two ends. The CDR3 region has the DNA TGTGCCAGCAGGCGGGCCGCCGGGGGCTATGGCTACACCTTC. It yields the protein CASRRAAGGYGYTF.

Within the sample, this clonotype is large. The V gene is TRBV19, the J gene TRBJ2-3; 7 bases are a match to TRBD1. Germline V gene data show CDR1 as LNHDA and CDR2 as SQIVND (reference sequence). CDR3 length: 16 residues. The V segment lost 10 bases and the J segment 6 bases; nucleotides outside the gene matches: 19. CDR3 region: CATSPRDSMSEDTQYF. As DNA, the CDR3 is TGTGCCACGTCACCCCGGGACAGTATGTCGGAGGATACGCAGTATTTT.

The V and J genes are TRBV2 and TRBJ2-7, with a weak D call TRBD2 (6 bases). Trimming took off 8 bases at V and 0 bases at J, with 17 bases between the two ends. The germline gives CDR1 SNHLY, CDR2 FYNNEI. This CDR3 is built from 15 residues. The CDR3 nucleotides are TGTGCCAGCCGCCCTATCCAGGGAGGCTCCTACGAGCAGTACTTC. This sequence encodes CASRPIQGGSYEQYF.

Ten or more counts support this clonotype. V is TRBV7-6 and J is TRBJ1-6; 10 bases fit TRBD1. The CDR3 runs 14 residues. Germline loops: CDR1 SGHVS, CDR2 FNYEAQ. V shed 5 bases and J 10 bases; nucleotides not matched to a gene: 5. The CDR3 DNA follows: TGTGCCAGCAGCCCCGGGACAGGGGAATCACCCCTCCACTTT. This codes for CASSPGTGESPLHF.

By share, this clonotype ranks as medium-sized. J is TRBJ1-6 and V is TRBV15; D is ambiguous. The CDR3 extends over 17 amino acids. The germline CDR1 and CDR2 sequences are LNHNV and YYDKDF (reference sequence). The V gene lost 0 bases and the J gene lost 9 bases, with 18 bases spanning the gap. CDR3 loop: CATSRDEVRRAGSPLHF. For the CDR3, the DNA is TGTGCCACCAGCAGAGATGAGGTTCGAAGGGCGGGTTCACCCCTCCACTTT. The full variable domain, in which reference TRBV15 and TRBJ1-6 provide the parts outside the CDR3, is DAMVIQNPRYQVTQFGKPVTLSCSQTLNHNVMYWYQQKSSQAPKLLFHYYDKDFNNEADTPDNFQSRRPNTSFCFLDIRSPGLGDTAMYLCATSRDEVRRAGSPLHFGNGTRLTVT.

The chain recombines TRBV15 with TRBJ2-5; TRBD1 matches at 12 bases. V lost 7 bases to trimming and J lost 5 bases; unmatched junction nucleotides: 11. This CDR3 has 16 residues. Looked up from germline, CDR1 is LNHNV and CDR2 is YYDKDF (reference sequence). The CDR3 DNA follows: TGTGCCACCACCAATCCCGGGACAGGGGGCTCGGAGACCCAGTACTTC. Translating gives CATTNPGTGGSETQYF. The variable domain in full, completed from reference TRBV15 and TRBJ2-5, reads DAMVIQNPRYQVTQFGKPVTLSCSQTLNHNVMYWYQQKSSQAPKLLFHYYDKDFNNEADTPDNFQSRRPNTSFCFLDIRSPGLGDTAMYLCATTNPGTGGSETQYFGPGTRLLVL.

This clonotype counts as medium-sized (0.01 to 0.1%). The V gene is TRBV5-4, the J gene TRBJ2-2; 10 bases agree with TRBD1. Unmatched junction bases numbered 6, after V lost 1 base and J lost 3 bases. The germline V gene has CDR1 SGHNT and CDR2 YYREEE (reference sequence). The length of the CDR3 is 17 residues. This chain's CDR3 is CASSLFRDRGHTGELFF. The CDR3, as DNA: TGTGCCAGCAGCTTGTTCAGGGACAGGGGTCACACCGGGGAGCTGTTTTTT.

This clonotype rates as medium-sized. This chain links TRBV19 with TRBJ2-1; D gene uncertain. The CDR3 covers 13 residues. Trimming stripped 4 bases from V and 0 bases from J, with 4 bases between. Germline V gene lookup returns CDR1 LNHDA and CDR2 SQIVND (reference sequence). The DNA for the CDR3 is TGTGCCAGTAGTAAGAGCTCCTACAATGAGCAGTTCTTC. Translated, it gives CASSKSSYNEQFF.

The chain recombines TRBV4-2 with TRBJ2-1, with 7 bases lining up with TRBD2. Germline lookup yields CDR1 LGHNA and CDR2 YNFKEQ. The J segment lost 5 bases and the V segment lost 2 bases, leaving 6 bases of the junction unmatched. The CDR3 has 15 residues. CDR3 in amino acids: CASSQLVAGDNEQFF. In DNA, the CDR3 is TGTGCCAGCAGCCAATTAGTCGCGGGAGACAATGAGCAGTTCTTC.

This clonotype appeared a few times. The V call is TRBV5-1, the J call TRBJ1-2, with D perhaps TRBD1 (6 bases). Between the trimmed V and J ends, which lost 4 bases and 8 bases, there was a span of 18 bases. CDR1 is SGHRS and CDR2 is YFSETQ in the germline V gene. The length of the CDR3 is 14 residues. The CDR3 is CASSPGTPLRGYTF. DNA of the CDR3: TGCGCCAGCAGCCCCGGGACACCTCTTAGAGGCTACACCTTC.

By sample share, this clonotype is medium-sized. The J gene is TRBJ2-7, the V gene TRBV5-6; D is perhaps TRBD1 (6 bases). There are 16 residues in the CDR3. V lost 3 bases to trimming and J lost 3 bases, with 19 bases between them. Germline CDR1 SGHDT, CDR2 YYEEEE. The CDR3 DNA follows: TGTGCCAGCAGCTCGCTTGCGGCAGGGGATTACTACGAGCAGTACTTC. Translated, it gives CASSSLAAGDYYEQYF.

This clonotype counts as medium-sized. The V and J genes are TRBV5-6 and TRBJ2-5, with D possibly TRBD1 on 5 matching bases. This CDR3 region has 17 residues. V shed 2 bases and J shed 5 bases, with 22 bases lying between them. Germline V gene data show CDR1 as SGHDT and CDR2 as YYEEEE. The CDR3 DNA reads TGTGCCAGCAGCTTTAGTTCTTCCTACGAAAGGGGTGAGACCCAGTACTTC. It encodes CASSFSSSYERGETQYF.

The sample holds a few counts of this clonotype. The V and J genes are TRBV5-1 and TRBJ2-5, with 7 bases that match TRBD1. Germline loops: CDR1 SGHRS, CDR2 YFSETQ. V lost 2 bases and J lost 3; bases outside the gene matches: 4. The CDR3 length is 14 residues. The CDR3 nucleotides are TGCGCCAGCAGCTTATTTCAGGGGGAAGAGACCCAGTACTTC. As protein: CASSLFQGEETQYF.

This clonotype turned up a few times. V and J are TRBV11-2 and TRBJ1-1; 7 bases map to TRBD1. This CDR3 region has 14 residues. CDR1 SGHAT and CDR2 FQNNGV come from the germline V gene. With V trimmed by 6 bases and J by 2 bases, 6 bases remained unmatched. The CDR3, as DNA: TGTGCCAGCAGGCTGGGACAGTCCAACACTGAAGCTTTCTTT. Translated, it gives CASRLGQSNTEAFF.

By frequency in the sample, this clonotype is medium-sized. The chain couples TRBV12-3 or TRBV12-4 to TRBJ2-7; 10 nucleotides align to TRBD2. CDR3 length: 15 residues. After removal of 1 base from V and 7 bases from J, the junction contained 7 bases not matched to a gene. CDR3 residues: CASSLGSSGGREQYF. CDR3 DNA: TGTGCCAGCAGTTTAGGGTCTAGCGGGGGTCGAGAGCAGTACTTC.

There are many counts of this clonotype. The chain has TRBV7-2 and TRBJ2-5, with 10 bases aligning to TRBD1. V lost 5 bases and J lost 4; bases outside the gene matches: 7. Germline CDR1 SGHTA, CDR2 FQGNSA. The CDR3 spans 15 residues. The chain's CDR3 is CASSGRQGALETQYF. CDR3 sequence (DNA): TGTGCCAGCAGCGGCCGACAGGGGGCGTTAGAGACCCAGTACTTC.

This clonotype was observed a handful of times. This rearrangement joins TRBV6-5 to TRBJ1-1; D perhaps matches TRBD1 (5 bases). Between the trimmed V and J ends, which lost 2 bases and 1 base, there was a span of 8 bases. Germline loops: CDR1 MNHEY, CDR2 SVGAGI. The CDR3 consists of 14 residues. The DNA for the CDR3 is TGTGCCAGCAGTTACCGGGGGAGGAACACTGAAGCTTTCTTT. This codes for CASSYRGRNTEAFF.

This clonotype qualifies as medium-sized. This chain joins TRBV19 and TRBJ1-5; D perhaps matches TRBD1 (5 bases). From germline, CDR1 is LNHDA and CDR2 SQIVND (reference sequence). The V gene lost 6 bases and the J gene lost 5 bases, with 20 bases spanning the gap. The CDR3 has 16 amino acids. The CDR3: CASSPRDPGRDQPQHF. In nucleotides, the CDR3 is TGTGCCAGTAGCCCCCGGGACCCCGGTCGGGATCAGCCCCAGCATTTT.

V gene TRBV5-4 combines with J gene TRBJ2-7, with TRBD1 matching 8 bases. V lost 4 bases, J lost 3 bases, and 9 bases stayed unmatched. The V gene's germline CDR1 is SGHNT and CDR2 YYREEE (reference sequence). The CDR3 has 15 residues. CDR3 amino acids: CASSQGQGANYEQYF. CDR3 bases: TGTGCCAGCAGCCAAGGCCAGGGGGCTAACTACGAGCAGTACTTC.

The chain uses TRBV12-3 or TRBV12-4 and TRBJ2-2; 8 bases line up with TRBD1. Germline trimming cut 5 bases from V and 9 bases from J; bases unmatched to any gene: 5. The CDR3 runs to 13 residues. The CDR3 bases are TGTGCCAGCAGTCGTCAGGGGGCCAGGGAGCTGTTTTTT. Its protein product is CASSRQGARELFF.

This clonotype has a handful of counts. V gene TRBV6-2 or TRBV6-3 combines with J gene TRBJ1-3; D gene uncertain. Germline V CDR1 and CDR2: MNHEY, SVGEGT. V shed 6 bases and J shed 0 bases, with 9 bases lying between them. The CDR3 is made up of 14 amino acids. CDR3 amino acids: CASRVLSSGNTIYF. The DNA of the CDR3 is TGTGCCAGCAGAGTCTTAAGCTCTGGAAACACCATATATTTT.

In this sample, this clonotype turned up many times. The gene calls are TRBV7-9 and TRBJ2-3, with D possibly being TRBD1 (5 bases). The germline gives CDR1 SEHNR, CDR2 FQNEAQ (reference sequence). The V gene lost 3 bases and the J gene lost 0 bases, with 7 bases spanning the gap. The CDR3 covers 14 residues. CDR3 nucleotides: TGTGCCAGCAGCTTTACAGGAAGCACAGATACGCAGTATTTT. It is translated as CASSFTGSTDTQYF.